This T cell receptor beta chain was captured by sequencing in a study of monozygotic twins with inflammatory bowel disease. One entry per CDR3 protein, without DNA, is what TCRdb gives after re-calling the 5' RACE reads. This sample's clone table lists 400,000 to 500,000 distinct CDR3 sequences. The CDR3 contains 14 residues. Germline values: CDR1 SGHVS, CDR2 FNYEAQ. This sequence joins TRBV7-6 and TRBJ2-1. The sequenced material came from blood. The TCR was taken from a human donor with ulcerative colitis or Crohn's disease, or a healthy co-twin of an affected twin (not recorded which). The CDR3 sequence is CASSPRSSGNEQFF.